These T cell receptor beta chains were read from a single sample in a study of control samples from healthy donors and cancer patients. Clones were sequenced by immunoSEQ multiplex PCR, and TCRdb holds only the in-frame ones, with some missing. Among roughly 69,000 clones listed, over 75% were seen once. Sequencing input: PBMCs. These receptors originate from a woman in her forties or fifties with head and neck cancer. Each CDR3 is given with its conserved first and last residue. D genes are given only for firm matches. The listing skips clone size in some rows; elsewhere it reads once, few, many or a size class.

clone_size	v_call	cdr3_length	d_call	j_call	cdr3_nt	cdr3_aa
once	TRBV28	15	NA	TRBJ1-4	TGTGCCAGCAGGGCCGACAGGCGGGCTATTGAAAAACTGTTTTTT	CASRADRRAIEKLFF
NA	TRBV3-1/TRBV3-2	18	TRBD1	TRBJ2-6	TGTGCCAGCAGCCAACCCCGGGACAGGGGGCCTGGGGCCAACGTCCTGACTTTC	CASSQPRDRGPGANVLTF
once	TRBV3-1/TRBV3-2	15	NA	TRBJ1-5	TGTGCCAGCAGCCAAGATGACACAGGTGGTCTGCCCCAGCATTTT	CASSQDDTGGLPQHF
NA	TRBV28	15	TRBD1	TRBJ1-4	TGTGCCAGCAGTGCCAGGGGGGCAACTAATGAAAAACTGTTTTTT	CASSARGATNEKLFF
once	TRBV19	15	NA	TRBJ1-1	TGTGCCAGTACCCAGGGTCCAGGGTGGCTCACTGAAGCTTTCTTT	CASTQGPGWLTEAFF
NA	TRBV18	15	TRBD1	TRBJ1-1	TGTGCCAGCTCACCTTCCGGACAGGGGGCCACTGAAGCTTTCTTT	CASSPSGQGATEAFF
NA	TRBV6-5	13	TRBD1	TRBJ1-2	TGTGCCAGCAGTTACAGGACAGGCTATGGCTACACCTTC	CASSYRTGYGYTF
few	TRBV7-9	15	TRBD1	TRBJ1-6	TGTGCCAGCAGCCCGACAGGGGTCGTTGATTCACCCCTCCACTTT	CASSPTGVVDSPLHF
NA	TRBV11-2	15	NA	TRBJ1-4	TGTGCCAGCAGCTTAGACCTCGGTCCTGGTGAAAAACTGTTTTTT	CASSLDLGPGEKLFF
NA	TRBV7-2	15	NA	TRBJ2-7	TGTGCCAGCAGCCCCACGGGGCAGAATTCCTACGAGCAGTACTTC	CASSPTGQNSYEQYF
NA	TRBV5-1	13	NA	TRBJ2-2	TGCGCCAGCAGCTCCAAGAACACCGGGGAGCTGTTTTTT	CASSSKNTGELFF
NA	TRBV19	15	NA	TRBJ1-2	TGTGCCAGTAGTATGGCCCGGGGCGGGAACTATGGCTACACCTTC	CASSMARGGNYGYTF
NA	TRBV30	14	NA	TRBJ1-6	TGTGCCTGGAGGCAAGGGGCTACAGATTCACCCCTCCACTTT	CAWRQGATDSPLHF
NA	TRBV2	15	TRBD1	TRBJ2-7	TGTGCCAGCAGTGTCGAGACAGGGGCGGGACACGAGCAGTACTTC	CASSVETGAGHEQYF
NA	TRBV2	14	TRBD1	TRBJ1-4	TGTGCCAGCAGTCCGGGACAGGGGGGTGAAAAACTGTTTTTT	CASSPGQGGEKLFF
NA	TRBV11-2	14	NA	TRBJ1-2	TGTGCCAGCAGCTTGCCAGGGATCCCATATGGCTACACCTTC	CASSLPGIPYGYTF
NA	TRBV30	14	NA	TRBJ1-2	TGTGCCTGGGATTCTGTTATGGGCCGCGCCCGATACACCTTC	CAWDSVMGRARYTF
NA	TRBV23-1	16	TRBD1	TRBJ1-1	TGCGCCGGTGACAAAGGCCGGGACAGGGGAGGCACTGAAGCTTTCTTT	CAGDKGRDRGGTEAFF
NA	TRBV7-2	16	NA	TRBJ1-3	TGTGCCAGCAGCTTGGTCCCGACAGGCTCTGGAAACACCATATATTTT	CASSLVPTGSGNTIYF
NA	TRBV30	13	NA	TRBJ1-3	TGTGCCTGGAGTGTTGGACAGAGAAACACCATATATTTT	CAWSVGQRNTIYF
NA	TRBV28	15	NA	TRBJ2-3	TGTGCCAGCAGTTCCGGACCAGGGGGCACAGATACGCAGTATTTT	CASSSGPGGTDTQYF
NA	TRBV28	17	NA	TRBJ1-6	TGTGCCAGCACCCGAGGAGGGGCTCCAACCTATAATTCACCCCTCCACTTT	CASTRGGAPTYNSPLHF
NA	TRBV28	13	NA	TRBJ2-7	TGTGCCAGTTGCGGGACACCTACCTACGAGCAGTACTTC	CASCGTPTYEQYF
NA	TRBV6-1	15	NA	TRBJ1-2	TGTGCCAGCAGTGAAGCGCTTGGGAGGCGGCTGGGCTACACCTTC	CASSEALGRRLGYTF
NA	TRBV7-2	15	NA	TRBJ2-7	TGTGCCAGCAGCCCACCATTCAGGGGTATCTACGAGCAGTACTTC	CASSPPFRGIYEQYF
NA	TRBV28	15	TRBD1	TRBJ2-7	TGTGCCAGCAGTTTTGCAGGGGGTAGCTCCTACGAGCAGTACTTC	CASSFAGGSSYEQYF
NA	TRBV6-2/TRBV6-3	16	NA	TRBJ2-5	TGTGCCAGCAGTCAGATCGGGACTTACACTCAAGAGACCCAGTACTTC	CASSQIGTYTQETQYF
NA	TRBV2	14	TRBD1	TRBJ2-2	TGTGCCAGCAGTTTAAGACAGGGTACCGGGGAGCTGTTTTTT	CASSLRQGTGELFF
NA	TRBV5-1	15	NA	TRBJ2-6	TGCGCCAGCAGCTTGTCTAACTCTGGGGCCAACGTCCTGACTTTC	CASSLSNSGANVLTF
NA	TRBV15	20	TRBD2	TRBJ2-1	TGTGCCACCAGCAGAGATGGGACGGGGGGGCTTATTACGCGATACAATGAGCAGTTCTTC	CATSRDGTGGLITRYNEQFF
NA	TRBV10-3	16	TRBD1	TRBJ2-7	TGTGCCATCAGTGAGTCGACAAACAGGGGGGACTACGAGCAGTACTTC	CAISESTNRGDYEQYF
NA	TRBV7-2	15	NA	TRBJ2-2	TGTGCCAGCAGCATTCGGCCCACCGGCACCGGGGAGCTGTTTTTT	CASSIRPTGTGELFF
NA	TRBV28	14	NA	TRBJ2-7	TGTGCCAGCAGGTCGACTGACGCGACCTACGAGCAGTACTTC	CASRSTDATYEQYF
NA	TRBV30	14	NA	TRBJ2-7	TGTGCCTGGAGTGGAGAGGGCCTTATCCACGAGCAGTACTTC	CAWSGEGLIHEQYF
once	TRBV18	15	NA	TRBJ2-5	TGTGCCAGCTCACCAGTGGGAGGTCCTCAAGAGACCCAGTACTTC	CASSPVGGPQETQYF
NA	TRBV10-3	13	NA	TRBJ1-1	TGTGCCATCAGTGAGTGGCAGGCCAGAGAAGCTTTCTTT	CAISEWQAREAFF
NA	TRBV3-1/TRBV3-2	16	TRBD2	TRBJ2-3	TGTGCCAGCAGCCAAGTCCAGCGGGGGGCCGGGGATACGCAGTATTTT	CASSQVQRGAGDTQYF
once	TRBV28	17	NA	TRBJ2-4	TGTGCCAGCAGTCCCCGTGGCGGGGTGGGCAGAGGAAACATTCAGTACTTC	CASSPRGGVGRGNIQYF
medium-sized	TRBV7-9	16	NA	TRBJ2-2	TGTGCCAGCAGCTTAACGGGGGCCGCGAACACCGGGGAGCTGTTTTTT	CASSLTGAANTGELFF
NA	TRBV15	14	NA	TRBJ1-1	TGTGCCACCAGCGGATCACACGCGAACACTGAAGCTTTCTTT	CATSGSHANTEAFF
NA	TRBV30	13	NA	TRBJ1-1	TGTGCCTGGAGAGAACAGGGTTTTGGTTATCCTTTCTTT	CAWREQGFGYPFF
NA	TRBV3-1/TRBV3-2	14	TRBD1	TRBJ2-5	TGTGCCAGCAATACAACAGGGGAGCGAGAGACCCAGTACTTC	CASNTTGERETQYF
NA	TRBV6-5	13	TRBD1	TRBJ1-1	TGTGCCAGCAGGGACAGGGCATTCACTGAAGCTTTCTTT	CASRDRAFTEAFF
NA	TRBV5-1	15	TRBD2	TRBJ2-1	TGCGCCAGCAGCCCCGGGACTAGCGATTACAATGAGCAGTTCTTC	CASSPGTSDYNEQFF
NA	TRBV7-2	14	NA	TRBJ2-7	TGTGCCAGCAGCTTAGCCTCACCAGGGCCCGAGCAGTACTTC	CASSLASPGPEQYF
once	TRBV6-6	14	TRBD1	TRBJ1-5	TGTGCCAGCAGCAAGGACAGGGAAGATCAGCCCCAGCATTTT	CASSKDREDQPQHF
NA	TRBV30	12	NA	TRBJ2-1	TGTGCCTGGAGTCATGGAGGGGATGAGCAGTTCTTC	CAWSHGGDEQFF
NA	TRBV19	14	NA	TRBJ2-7	TGTGCCAGTAGTATAGTAGACAGTTCCTACGAGCAGTACTTC	CASSIVDSSYEQYF
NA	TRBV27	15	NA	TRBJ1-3	TGTGCCAGCAGCCCCACGGGGGTCGCGGGAAACACCATATATTTT	CASSPTGVAGNTIYF
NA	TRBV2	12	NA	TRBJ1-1	TGTGCCAGCACCTTCTCAGCAGTAGAAGCTTTCTTT	CASTFSAVEAFF
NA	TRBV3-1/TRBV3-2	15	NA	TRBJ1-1	TGTGCCAGCACCCCTTTGGGGGGGCGGTTCACTGAAGCTTTCTTT	CASTPLGGRFTEAFF
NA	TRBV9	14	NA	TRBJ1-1	TGTGCCAGCAGCGTCGACCCTCAGGGCCCTGAAGCTTTCTTT	CASSVDPQGPEAFF
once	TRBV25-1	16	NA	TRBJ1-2	TGTGCCAGCAGTGAATGGGGGGGCGCGGGCAACTATGGCTACACCTTC	CASSEWGGAGNYGYTF
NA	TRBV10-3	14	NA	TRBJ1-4	TGTGCCATCAGGAGGGACGGATCTAATGAAAAACTGTTTTTT	CAIRRDGSNEKLFF
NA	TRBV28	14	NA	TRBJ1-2	TGTGCCAGCAGTTTAGACTCCGCGGACTATGGCTACACCTTC	CASSLDSADYGYTF
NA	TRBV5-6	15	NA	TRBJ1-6	TGTGCCAGCAGTTCAATGACGGGTTATAATTCACCCCTCCACTTT	CASSSMTGYNSPLHF
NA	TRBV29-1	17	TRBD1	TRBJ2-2	TGCAGCGTTGAGGATGGACAGGGGGCGAATTCAGCCGGGGAGCTGTTTTTT	CSVEDGQGANSAGELFF